A single sample is the source of the 13 T cell receptor beta chains below, sequenced in a study of CD8 T cells in Susac syndrome. The RNA, about 0.5 to 1 ug, was put through reverse transcription using random hexamers. TCRdb reanalysed the immunoSEQ multiplex PCR reads using MiXCR and keeps one entry per CDR3 protein. The table lists 160,000 or so distinct CDR3 sequences, about 95% of them singletons. The specimen was CD8+ T cells from PBMCs. Receptor source: a human donor with multiple sclerosis.

Only one count was recorded for this clonotype. This chain connects TRBV9 to TRBJ1-2; D may be TRBD1 (5 bases). This CDR3 region has 11 residues. Between the trimmed V and J ends, which lost 7 bases and 3 bases, there was a span of 7 bases. Germline V lookup: CDR1 SGDLS, CDR2 YYNGEE. CDR3: CASGADYGYTF. DNA for the CDR3: TGTGCCAGCGGGGCCGACTATGGCTACACCTTC.

The J gene is TRBJ2-5, the V gene TRBV5-1, with D perhaps TRBD1 (5 bases). This CDR3 spans 14 amino acids. Per germline, CDR1 SGHRS and CDR2 YFSETQ. Trimming pared 0 bases from V and 5 bases from J, leaving 11 bases between. CDR3 coding DNA: TGCGCCAGCAGCTTGGTGCAGGGTGGGGAGACCCAGTACTTC. This translates into CASSLVQGGETQYF.

This chain connects TRBV14 to TRBJ2-1; 8 bases are a match to TRBD2. The V and J ends lost 3 bases and 5 bases, in that order; junction bases with no gene match: 6. This CDR3 is built from 15 residues. Germline-derived CDR1 and CDR2 are SGHDN and FVKESK. CDR3 amino acids: CASSQSSGGHNEQFF. DNA for the CDR3: TGTGCCAGCAGCCAGTCAAGCGGGGGCCACAATGAGCAGTTCTTC.

This sequence joins TRBV29-1 and TRBJ2-2; D is unresolved. Germline-derived CDR1 and CDR2 are SQVTM and ANQGSEA. The CDR3 extends over 13 amino acids. V was shortened by 5 bases and J by 0 bases, with 7 bases between the two germline ends. DNA for the CDR3: TGCAGCGTTCTGGTCGCGAACACCGGGGAGCTGTTTTTT. Protein product: CSVLVANTGELFF.

V and J are TRBV29-1 and TRBJ2-1; 7 bases align to TRBD1. The germline gives CDR1 SQVTM, CDR2 ANQGSEA. This CDR3 has 15 amino acids. Unmatched junction bases numbered 12, after V lost 8 bases and J lost 2 bases. The CDR3 nucleotides are TGCAGCATTATCCCCTGGGACAGACCCTACAATGAGCAGTTCTTC. As protein: CSIIPWDRPYNEQFF.

The chain combines TRBV20-1 with TRBJ1-2; no definite D call. The V gene lost 6 bases and the J gene lost 5 bases, with 16 bases spanning the gap. The CDR3 runs 13 residues. Germline V gene lookup returns CDR1 DFQATT and CDR2 SNEGSKA (reference sequence). The CDR3 protein is CSARTEASYGYTF. The CDR3 nucleotides are TGCAGTGCGAGGACGGAGGCTTCGTATGGCTACACCTTC.

The J gene is TRBJ1-5, the V gene TRBV20-1; D is undetermined. The CDR3 consists of 14 residues. V lost 3 bases to trimming and J lost 5 bases, with 14 bases between them. CDR1 is DFQATT and CDR2 is SNEGSKA in the germline V gene (reference sequence). CDR3 loop: CSASEGAYYQPQHF. In nucleotides, the CDR3 is TGCAGTGCTAGTGAGGGAGCCTACTATCAGCCCCAGCATTTT.

V and J are TRBV14 and TRBJ1-1; 7 bases agree with TRBD1. With V trimmed by 4 bases and J by 6 bases, 8 bases remained unmatched. This CDR3 has 14 amino acids. Germline CDR1 is SGHDN and CDR2 is FVKESK. DNA of the CDR3: TGTGCCAGCAGCCCCCTGCCAGGGGGAGCTGAAGCTTTCTTT. Residues: CASSPLPGGAEAFF. Full variable domain (outside the CDR3, taken from reference TRBV14 and TRBJ1-1): EAGVTQFPSHSVIEKGQTVTLRCDPISGHDNLYWYRRVMGKEIKFLLHFVKESKQDESGMPNNRFLAERTGGTYSTLKVQPAELEDSGVYFCASSPLPGGAEAFFGQGTRLTVV.

The gene calls are TRBV6-5 and TRBJ1-6; D gene unclear. CDR1 and CDR2 (germline): MNHEY, SVGAGI. The V end was cut by 0 bases, the J end by 8 bases, with 8 bases between. The CDR3 spans 14 residues. The CDR3 loop reads CASSYSGYDSPLHF. CDR3 DNA sequence: TGTGCCAGCAGTTACTCAGGGTACGATTCACCCCTCCACTTT.

This chain connects TRBV4-1 to TRBJ2-7; TRBD1 aligns across 8 bases. The CDR3 totals 14 residues. Per germline, CDR1 MGHRA and CDR2 YSYEKL. Trimming cost V 4 bases and J 6 bases; bases outside gene matches: 8. For the CDR3, the DNA is TGCGCCAGCAGCCCTTGGACAGGGCAGGCCGAGCAGTACTTC. It codes for CASSPWTGQAEQYF.

J is TRBJ1-1 and V is TRBV30; 11 nucleotides align to TRBD1. Per the germline V gene, CDR1 is GTSNPN and CDR2 is SVGIG (reference sequence). Germline trimming cut 4 bases from V and 2 bases from J; bases unmatched to any gene: 6. The CDR3 length is 15 residues. As DNA, the CDR3 is TGTGCCTGGAATACGGGACAGGGGGTCAACACTGAAGCTTTCTTT. This encodes CAWNTGQGVNTEAFF.

The chain recombines TRBV27 with TRBJ1-6, with D perhaps matching TRBD1 (6 bases). V shed 2 bases and J shed 6 bases, with 20 bases lying between them. CDR3 length: 18 residues. CDR1 is MNHEY and CDR2 is SMNVEV in the germline V gene (reference sequence). Here the CDR3 reads CASSLAVQGEGFNSPLHF. CDR3 nucleotide sequence: TGTGCCAGCAGTTTAGCGGTACAGGGCGAGGGGTTTAATTCACCCCTCCACTTT.

The V and J genes are TRBV29-1 and TRBJ1-1; D gene uncertain. The CDR3 is made up of 11 amino acids. The germline gives CDR1 SQVTM, CDR2 ANQGSEA. V was pared by 6 bases and J by 5 bases, with 10 bases between. The CDR3 here is CSVYGQTEAFF. CDR3 in DNA: TGCAGCGTCTACGGGCAAACTGAAGCTTTCTTT. Drawing the rest from reference TRBV29-1 and TRBJ1-1, the complete variable domain is SAVISQKPSRDICQRGTSLTIQCQVDSQVTMMFWYRQQPGQSLTLIATANQGSEATYESGFVIDKFPISRPNLTFSTLTVSNMSPEDSSIYLCSVYGQTEAFFGQGTRLTVV.